Presented here are 26 T cell receptor beta chains from one specimen sequenced in a study of OX40 agonist ivuxolimab in advanced cancers. Sequencing used immunoSEQ multiplex PCR; TCRdb keeps in-frame clones, though not all of them. The repertoire includes 70,000 to 95,000 clones, around 83% of them detected once, and 0.76% sits in the top ten. Sample: CD4+ or CD8+ T cells sorted from blood, taken in a trial of the OX40 agonist ivuxolimab. The receptors originated from an adult with an advanced solid tumor such as melanoma, head and neck, liver or kidney cancer.

The chain couples TRBV28 to TRBJ2-5; D not resolved. This CDR3 has 11 amino acids. CDR1 MDHEN and CDR2 SYDVKM come from the germline V gene. Trimming pared 6 bases from V and 1 base from J, leaving 3 bases between. CDR3 sequence reads: CASRSQETQYF. CDR3 bases: TGTGCCAGCAGGTCCCAAGAGACCCAGTACTTC.

The V call is TRBV11-2, the J call TRBJ2-7, with D possibly matching TRBD2 (5 bases). Germline V CDR1 and CDR2: SGHAT, FQNNGV. The V and J ends lost 4 bases and 3 bases respectively, with 10 bases between them. The CDR3 consists of 13 residues. CDR3: CASSSVTNYEQYF. In DNA form, the CDR3 reads TGTGCCAGCAGCTCAGTGACTAACTACGAGCAGTACTTC.

The chain carries TRBV30 and TRBJ1-2; D is unresolved. The CDR3 runs to 14 residues. Germline V gives CDR1 GTSNPN, CDR2 SVGIG (reference sequence). The V end lost 1 base, the J end lost 1 base, and 10 bases lay between the germline ends. In DNA, the CDR3 is TGTGCCTGGAGTGGGGCAGGTATTAACTATGGCTACACCTTC. This translates into CAWSGAGINYGYTF.

The chain has TRBV5-1 and TRBJ2-1; D gene ambiguous. V was cut by 0 bases and J by 7 bases, with 11 bases left in between. Germline CDR1 SGHRS, CDR2 YFSETQ. The CDR3 extends over 14 amino acids. CDR3 nucleotide sequence: TGCGCCAGCAGCTTGGAGGGCCAACGGAATGAGCAGTTCTTC. Translated: CASSLEGQRNEQFF.

The CDR3 nucleotides are TGTGCCAGCAGCTCCGGACAGGGGGTCTACAATGAGCAGTTCTTC. Translated, it gives CASSSGQGVYNEQFF. The chain employs TRBV7-3 and TRBJ2-1; 10 bases line up with TRBD1. The ends lost 4 bases at V and 3 bases at J; junction bases unmatched: 3. The CDR3 runs 15 residues. Looked up from germline, CDR1 is SGHTA and CDR2 is FQGTGA. The variable domain in full, completed from reference TRBV7-3 and TRBJ2-1, reads GAGVSQTPSNKVTEKGKYVELRCDPISGHTALYWYRQSLGQGPEFLIYFQGTGAADDSGLPNDRFFAVRPEGSVSTLKIQRTERGDSAVYLCASSSGQGVYNEQFFGPGTRLTVL.

The gene calls are TRBV7-2 and TRBJ2-1; perhaps TRBD2 as D (6 bases). The CDR3 runs to 15 residues. Per germline, CDR1 SGHTA and CDR2 FQGNSA. Trimming left V 2 bases short and J 12 bases short, with 20 bases between. For the CDR3, the DNA is TGTGCCAGCAGCTTAAGTCGGACTACCGTTAAGGTGCAGTTCTTC. This sequence encodes CASSLSRTTVKVQFF.

The V and J genes are TRBV7-2 and TRBJ1-1, with D perhaps TRBD1 (5 bases). CDR3 size: 13 residues. Trimming took 5 bases from V and 7 from J, leaving 14 bases between them. Per germline, CDR1 SGHTA and CDR2 FQGNSA. The CDR3 region is CASSPPAGDEAFF. CDR3 bases: TGTGCCAGCAGCCCCCCCGCGGGGGATGAAGCTTTCTTT.

V and J are TRBV2 and TRBJ2-2; D not resolved. Germline V gives CDR1 SNHLY, CDR2 FYNNEI. CDR3 length equals 15 residues. The V end lost 4 bases, the J end lost 5 bases, and 14 bases lay between the germline ends. For the CDR3, the DNA is TGTGCCAGCAGTGCACCCGGACGTATTACCGGGGAGCTGTTTTTT. Residues: CASSAPGRITGELFF.

The chain employs TRBV5-1 and TRBJ1-3; TRBD1 is a possible D gene (6 bases). CDR1 is SGHRS, CDR2 YFSETQ, per germline. The CDR3 has 16 amino acids. V gave up 0 bases and J gave up 3 bases, with 13 bases separating them. The CDR3 DNA follows: TGCGCCAGCAGCTTGGAGGACAGTCTGGATGGAAACACCATATATTTT. Translation: CASSLEDSLDGNTIYF.

V gene TRBV5-1 combines with J gene TRBJ2-1; D perhaps matches TRBD2 (6 bases). This CDR3 has 14 amino acids. Germline V lookup: CDR1 SGHRS, CDR2 YFSETQ. Trimming stripped 4 bases from V and 5 bases from J, with 13 bases between. CDR3 loop: CASSTGTPDNEQFF. The CDR3 DNA is TGCGCCAGCAGCACCGGGACTCCAGACAATGAGCAGTTCTTC.

The V gene is TRBV19, the J gene TRBJ2-5, with 11 bases fitting TRBD1. After removal of 10 bases from V and 5 bases from J, the junction contained 9 bases not matched to a gene. Germline V CDR1 and CDR2: LNHDA, SQIVND (reference sequence). The CDR3 length is 14 residues. CDR3 sequence reads: CATSGTGGGETQYF. In DNA, the CDR3 is TGTGCCACTTCCGGGACAGGGGGAGGGGAGACCCAGTACTTC.

The rearrangement links TRBV5-5 to TRBJ2-2; 7 nucleotides align to TRBD2. The germline V gene has CDR1 SGHKS and CDR2 YYEKEE (reference sequence). V dropped 0 bases and J dropped 3; count of bases not matched to a gene: 2. The CDR3 is made up of 15 amino acids. CDR3 sequence: CASSLEGRDTGELFF. The DNA of the CDR3 is TGTGCCAGCAGCTTGGAAGGGAGGGACACCGGGGAGCTGTTTTTT.

This clone was counted once. J is TRBJ1-2 and V is TRBV5-6; 8 bases fit TRBD1. CDR1 SGHDT and CDR2 YYEEEE come from the germline V gene. CDR3 size: 14 residues. Trimming cost V 4 bases and J 8 bases; bases outside gene matches: 10. The CDR3 loop reads CASSPRGRAGGYTF. In nucleotides, the CDR3 is TGTGCCAGCAGCCCCAGGGGGCGGGCAGGGGGCTACACCTTC.

This clone has only a few counts. Other DNA sequences from this sample encode an identical CDR3 as well. This rearrangement joins TRBV7-9 to TRBJ1-1; D perhaps matches TRBD1 (6 bases). Germline assignment: CDR1 SEHNR and CDR2 FQNEAQ (reference sequence). The germline V and J ends were trimmed by 1 base and 1 base, with 13 bases remaining between them. This CDR3 has 16 amino acids. CDR3 coding DNA: TGTGCCAGCAGCTTAGTGGCAGGGGAGGGGAACACTGAAGCTTTCTTT. This encodes CASSLVAGEGNTEAFF.

J is TRBJ2-7 and V is TRBV5-1; D is uncertain. There are 14 residues in the CDR3. The ends were cut back, 0 bases at V and 4 bases at J, with 11 bases in the middle. CDR1 and CDR2 from the germline V gene are SGHRS and YFSETQ. In DNA, the CDR3 is TGCGCCAGCAGCTTGGCTTCGGGCCCTTACGAGCAGTACTTC. It codes for CASSLASGPYEQYF.

V is TRBV27 and J is TRBJ2-1; D uncertain. V was trimmed by 2 bases and J by 0 bases, leaving 17 bases between them. Germline values: CDR1 MNHEY, CDR2 SMNVEV (reference sequence). This CDR3 has 18 amino acids. The CDR3 DNA sequence: TGTGCCAGCAGTTTACGGGTTGGCTACCTCAGCTCCTACAATGAGCAGTTCTTC. Translated: CASSLRVGYLSSYNEQFF.

The chain combines TRBV5-6 with TRBJ1-1; D may be TRBD1 (6 bases). Germline CDR1 is SGHDT and CDR2 is YYEEEE. This CDR3 region has 16 residues. Trimming took off 0 bases at V and 4 bases at J, with 16 bases between the two ends. The CDR3 coding sequence is TGTGCCAGCAGCTTGGGGGGGACAAGGGCCAGCACTGAAGCTTTCTTT. Its protein is CASSLGGTRASTEAFF. Full variable domain (outside the CDR3, taken from reference TRBV5-6 and TRBJ1-1): DAGVTQSPTHLIKTRGQQVTLRCSPKSGHDTVSWYQQALGQGPQFIFQYYEEEERQRGNFPDRFSGHQFPNYSSELNVNALLLGDSALYLCASSLGGTRASTEAFFGQGTRLTVV.

This chain joins TRBV7-2 and TRBJ2-3, with 8 bases fitting TRBD1. The trim removed 3 bases at V and 3 bases at J, leaving 8 bases unmatched. Germline V lookup: CDR1 SGHTA, CDR2 FQGNSA. The CDR3 has 16 amino acids. As DNA, the CDR3 is TGTGCCAGCAGCTTCCAGGGGGCACGGGAAACAGATACGCAGTATTTT. This sequence encodes CASSFQGARETDTQYF.

V and J are TRBV11-2 and TRBJ1-1; perhaps TRBD1 as D (6 bases). The CDR3 has 14 residues. V shed 4 bases and J shed 7 bases, with 16 bases lying between them. CDR1 and CDR2 from the germline V gene are SGHAT and FQNNGV. DNA for the CDR3: TGTGCCAGCAGCTCGCTTCAGGGGCGTGGTGAAGCTTTCTTT. Amino acids: CASSSLQGRGEAFF.

V usage is TRBV9 and J usage is TRBJ1-3, with a possible D match to TRBD1 (6 bases). Germline V gene lookup returns CDR1 SGDLS and CDR2 YYNGEE. V lost 4 bases and J lost 0, with 11 bases in between. The CDR3 runs 15 residues. CDR3 nucleotides: TGTGCCAGCAGCACCCAGACAGGCTCTGGAAACACCATATATTTT. This translates into CASSTQTGSGNTIYF.

The chain employs TRBV19 and TRBJ1-3; a possible D gene is TRBD1 (6 bases). The V end lost 1 base, the J end lost 4 bases, and 8 bases lay between the germline ends. The germline CDR1 and CDR2 sequences are LNHDA and SQIVND (reference sequence). This CDR3 has 14 amino acids. The chain's CDR3 is CASSIAGVGNTIYF. In nucleotides, the CDR3 is TGTGCCAGTAGTATAGCAGGGGTCGGAAACACCATATATTTT.

This chain connects TRBV2 to TRBJ2-3; TRBD1 matches 8 bases. The CDR3 extends over 14 amino acids. The germline gives CDR1 SNHLY, CDR2 FYNNEI. Trimming cost V 9 bases and J 0 bases; bases outside gene matches: 5. CDR3: CASRRDRSTDTQYF. The CDR3 bases are TGTGCCAGTCGGAGGGACAGGAGCACAGATACGCAGTATTTT.

The chain employs TRBV15 and TRBJ2-7; TRBD2 aligns across 8 bases. The trim removed 0 bases at V and 0 bases at J, leaving 1 base unmatched. The length of the CDR3 is 15 residues. Germline lookup yields CDR1 LNHNV and CDR2 YYDKDF (reference sequence). The CDR3 sequence is CATSREAGDSYEQYF. The CDR3 DNA reads as TGTGCCACCAGCAGAGAAGCGGGGGACTCCTACGAGCAGTACTTC.

V is TRBV7-2 and J is TRBJ1-3, with TRBD1 matching over 11 bases. The CDR3 contains 19 residues. Germline V gives CDR1 SGHTA, CDR2 FQGNSA. V trimming: 4 bases; J trimming: 3 bases; junction bases outside the gene matches: 14. CDR3 nucleotides: TGTGCCAGCAGCTCCCCCAGGGGCGGACAGGGGGCAGGTGGAAACACCATATATTTT. The encoded protein is CASSSPRGGQGAGGNTIYF. Using reference TRBV7-2 and TRBJ1-3 for the parts outside the CDR3, the full variable domain is GAGVSQSPSNKVTEKGKDVELRCDPISGHTALYWYRQSLGQGLEFLIYFQGNSAPDKSGLPSDRFSAERTGGSVSTLTIQRTQQEDSAVYLCASSSPRGGQGAGGNTIYFGEGSWLTVV.

J is TRBJ1-1 and V is TRBV5-4; 7 bases line up with TRBD1. The V gene's germline CDR1 is SGHNT and CDR2 YYREEE (reference sequence). The length of the CDR3 is 17 residues. The J segment lost 0 bases and the V segment lost 0 bases, leaving 8 bases of the junction unmatched. CDR3 sequence reads: CASSLGGGGSVNTEAFF. The CDR3 nucleotides read TGTGCCAGCAGCTTGGGGGGAGGGGGCTCAGTGAACACTGAAGCTTTCTTT.

The chain's CDR3 is CASSLGLAVSSYNEQFF. The DNA for the CDR3 is TGCGCCAGCAGCCTGGGGCTAGCGGTAAGCTCCTACAATGAGCAGTTCTTC. This chain links TRBV4-3 with TRBJ2-1; 7 positions agree with TRBD2. The CDR3 spans 17 residues. The V gene end was trimmed by 4 bases and the J gene end by 0 bases; junction bases not matched to a gene: 9. The germline V gene encodes CDR1 LGHNA and CDR2 YSLEER.